The clone carrying this T cell receptor beta chain was seen only a few times. Its antigen is unidentified. These data come from a study of CD8 T cells in ankylosing spondylitis. Generation of TCR beta libraries employed quantitative 5'-RACE incorporating molecular barcodes. Each CDR3 protein is one row after TCRdb ran MiXCR on the 5' RACE reads. In the table there are roughly 160,000 distinct CDR3 sequences, 9.8% of which are singletons. Study-wide points: Characteristic, it appeared, of ankylosing spondylitis blood was a TCR beta motif of about eight highly homologous variants.

Germline CDR1 and CDR2: GTSNPN and SVGIG (reference sequence). The V segment lost 8 bases and the J segment 6 bases; nucleotides outside the gene matches: 4. The CDR3 has 11 residues. The gene calls are TRBV30 and TRBJ1-1, with TRBD1 matching over 9 bases. The receptor was isolated from a female donor with ankylosing spondylitis or in good health (not recorded which). The specimen was blood, either unsorted or a sorted T cell fraction (not recorded which). The CDR3 sequence: CAARTGAEAFF. DNA for the CDR3: TGTGCCGCTCGGACAGGGGCTGAAGCTTTCTTT.